This T cell receptor (beta chain) was recovered during a study of cytotoxic CD8 clonotypes in ibrutinib-treated CLL. Study details: Median treatment time before response sampling was 12 months, range 6 to 36.

The germline V gene has CDR1 MGHRA and CDR2 YSYEKL. The CDR3 loop spans 15 amino acids. Trimming pared 1 base from V and 4 bases from J, leaving 11 bases between. This clone has more than one count but fewer than ten. The antigen remains undetermined. General study results and limits: Investigators sampled sustained-remission and progressing patients at differing times.

The data were produced by immunoSEQ multiplex PCR, yet TCRdb's version contains in-frame clones alone and is incomplete. The sample has about 270,000 clones, 70% to 80% seen once. The material was PBMCs, obtained at disease progression, from a patient treated with ibrutinib. This chain joins TRBV4-1 and TRBJ1-3, with D unclear. The clonotype comes from a human donor with chronic lymphocytic leukemia. This CDR3 reads CASSQGQAPGNTIYF. The CDR3 coding sequence is TGCGCCAGCAGCCAAGGTCAGGCTCCCGGAAACACCATATATTTT.